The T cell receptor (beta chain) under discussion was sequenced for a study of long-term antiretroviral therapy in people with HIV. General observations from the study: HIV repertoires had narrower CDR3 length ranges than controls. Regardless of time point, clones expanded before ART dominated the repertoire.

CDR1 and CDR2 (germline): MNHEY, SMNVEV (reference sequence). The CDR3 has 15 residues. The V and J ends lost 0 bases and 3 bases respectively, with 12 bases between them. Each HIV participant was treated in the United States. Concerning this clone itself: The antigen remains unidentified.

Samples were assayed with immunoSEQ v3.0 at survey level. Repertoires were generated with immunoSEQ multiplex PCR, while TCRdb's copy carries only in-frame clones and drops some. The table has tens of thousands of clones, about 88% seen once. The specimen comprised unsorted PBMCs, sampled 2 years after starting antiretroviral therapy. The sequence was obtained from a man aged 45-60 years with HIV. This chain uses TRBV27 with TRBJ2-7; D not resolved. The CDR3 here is CASSLSGNRLYEQYF. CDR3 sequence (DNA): TGTGCCAGCAGTTTATCGGGGAACAGACTCTACGAGCAGTACTTC.